Each of the 31 T cell receptor beta chains below was sequenced from the same sample in a study of blood T cell repertoires in COVID-19. TCRdb's copy holds only in-frame clones and misses some; the assay was immunoSEQ multiplex PCR. The profile shows about 46,000 clones, 91% of them singletons. The sequenced material came from peripheral blood. Source of these receptors: a man over 45 with acute or convalescent COVID-19.

V gene TRBV2 combines with J gene TRBJ2-1, with 8 bases that match TRBD2. V was pared by 6 bases and J by 9 bases, with 7 bases of the junction left unmatched. This CDR3 is 13 amino acids long. Per the germline V gene, CDR1 is SNHLY and CDR2 is FYNNEI. This chain's CDR3 is CASSVLAGAEQFF. The CDR3 DNA reads as TGTGCCAGCAGCGTTCTAGCGGGTGCTGAGCAGTTCTTC.

The rearrangement links TRBV24-1 to TRBJ2-3; D is ambiguous. The length of the CDR3 is 13 residues. The germline V gene encodes CDR1 KGHDR and CDR2 SFDVKD. With 4 bases removed from V and 5 bases from J, the gap between germline ends came to 9 bases. As DNA, the CDR3 is TGTGCCACCAGTGACCCACTTAGAGATACGCAGTATTTT. This codes for CATSDPLRDTQYF.

In DNA, the CDR3 is TGTGCCAGCAGCTTAAGGACAGGGAATATCGTGGTGCCTGAAGCTTTCTTT. Translation gives CASSLRTGNIVVPEAFF. The rearrangement uses TRBV7-6 and TRBJ1-1; TRBD1 agrees at 8 bases. The CDR3 spans 17 residues. Losses at the gene ends were 2 bases for V and 6 bases for J; bases not matched to a gene: 14. CDR1 and CDR2 (germline): SGHVS, FNYEAQ.

The chain uses TRBV5-4 and TRBJ2-7; TRBD1 is a possible D gene (6 bases). The V gene lost 0 bases and the J gene lost 1 base, with 11 bases spanning the gap. The CDR3 extends over 15 amino acids. CDR1 and CDR2 (germline): SGHNT, YYREEE (reference sequence). CDR3 in amino acids: CASSLGGLGSYEQYF. CDR3 bases: TGTGCCAGCAGCTTGGGGGGGCTTGGTTCCTACGAGCAGTACTTC.

This clone has just one count. The chain uses TRBV5-4 and TRBJ2-7; 7 nucleotides agree with TRBD1. There are 14 residues in the CDR3. The ends lost 2 bases at V and 3 bases at J; junction bases unmatched: 5. Germline lookup yields CDR1 SGHNT and CDR2 YYREEE (reference sequence). The DNA for the CDR3 is TGTGCCAGCAGCTTTGCAGGGGGATTCTACGAGCAGTACTTC. This gives the protein CASSFAGGFYEQYF.

This clone has just one count. The chain has TRBV7-2 and TRBJ2-7; the match to TRBD1 covers 10 bases. The CDR3 is made up of 18 amino acids. V shed 1 base, J shed 7 bases, and the junction held 16 bases outside the gene matches. CDR1 SGHTA and CDR2 FQGNSA come from the germline V gene. The CDR3 is CASSLVGGLGQGMGEQYF. The CDR3 nucleotides read TGTGCCAGCAGCTTAGTTGGTGGGTTGGGACAGGGGATGGGGGAGCAGTACTTC.

This sequence joins TRBV5-1 and TRBJ2-3; the D gene is possibly TRBD2 (6 bases). Germline lookup yields CDR1 SGHRS and CDR2 YFSETQ. This CDR3 is built from 17 residues. V lost 4 bases and J lost 0, with 18 bases in between. The DNA of the CDR3 is TGCGCCAGCAGCCATTATTTCGGGGGACCTAGCACAGATACGCAGTATTTT. Its translation is CASSHYFGGPSTDTQYF.

The chain has TRBV6-6 and TRBJ2-7, with 8 positions matching TRBD1. The CDR3 is 17 amino acids. The germline CDR1 and CDR2 sequences are MNHNY and SVGAGI (reference sequence). The junction had 13 bases not matched to a gene; V was cut back by 5 bases and J by 1 base. The CDR3 DNA sequence: TGTGCCAGCAGTGGATCCCCCGCAGGGGGCACATCCTACGAGCAGTACTTC. Its translation: CASSGSPAGGTSYEQYF.

This chain links TRBV11-2 with TRBJ2-1, with 12 bases aligning to TRBD2. This CDR3 has 15 amino acids. Germline-derived CDR1 and CDR2 are SGHAT and FQNNGV. Trimming removed 5 bases from V and 5 bases from J; junction bases left unmatched: 4. This chain's CDR3 is CASSSPSGGDNEQFF. CDR3 DNA sequence: TGTGCCAGCAGCAGCCCTAGCGGGGGGGACAATGAGCAGTTCTTC.

The V and J genes are TRBV4-1 and TRBJ2-1, with TRBD2 identical over 8 bases. Trimming cost V 2 bases and J 5 bases; bases outside gene matches: 5. CDR1 MGHRA and CDR2 YSYEKL come from the germline V gene. The CDR3 consists of 15 residues. The CDR3 protein is CASSQPAGVNNEQFF. In DNA, the CDR3 is TGCGCCAGCAGCCAACCAGCGGGGGTGAACAATGAGCAGTTCTTC.

V usage is TRBV11-2 and J usage is TRBJ1-1; TRBD1 agrees at 9 bases. This CDR3 has 13 amino acids. The V and J ends lost 3 bases and 6 bases, in that order; junction bases with no gene match: 2. In germline, CDR1 is SGHAT, CDR2 FQNNGV. The CDR3 sequence is CASSLGQGPEAFF. The CDR3 DNA reads as TGTGCCAGCAGCTTGGGACAGGGCCCTGAAGCTTTCTTT.

The chain joins TRBV5-3 to TRBJ1-5; the match to TRBD1 covers 8 bases. TRBV5-3 is identified as an open reading frame with a role that is uncertain. The CDR3 is made up of 15 amino acids. V lost 4 bases, J lost 3 bases, and 6 bases stayed unmatched. In DNA form, the CDR3 reads TGTGCCAGAAGCACGACAGGGGTCGACAATCAGCCCCAGCATTTT. It encodes CARSTTGVDNQPQHF.

This chain joins TRBV19 and TRBJ1-2; D perhaps matches TRBD1 (6 bases). With 7 bases removed from V and 7 bases from J, the gap between germline ends came to 13 bases. From germline, CDR1 is LNHDA and CDR2 SQIVND (reference sequence). CDR3 length equals 12 residues. In DNA, the CDR3 is TGTGCCAGTAACAGGGACGGTGGTGGCTACACCTTC. It translates to CASNRDGGGYTF.

This rearrangement joins TRBV2 to TRBJ2-3; 8 bases line up with TRBD2. The CDR3 consists of 14 residues. CDR1 SNHLY and CDR2 FYNNEI come from the germline V gene. With V trimmed by 3 bases and J by 6 bases, 5 bases remained unmatched. The CDR3 region is CASSDRGGVDTQYF. The CDR3, as DNA: TGTGCCAGCAGTGATCGGGGGGGCGTCGATACGCAGTATTTT.

This clone has just one count. The rearrangement joins TRBV5-5 to TRBJ2-1; D is unclear. This CDR3 is built from 14 residues. V shed 0 bases and J shed 3 bases, with 7 bases lying between them. CDR1 and CDR2 from the germline V gene are SGHKS and YYEKEE (reference sequence). CDR3 nucleotides: TGTGCCAGCAGCTTGGTGGCGGACTACAATGAGCAGTTCTTC. It is translated as CASSLVADYNEQFF.

The rearrangement uses TRBV20-1 and TRBJ1-1, with unresolved D. The V end lost 3 bases, the J end lost 3 bases, and 14 bases lay between the germline ends. CDR1 DFQATT and CDR2 SNEGSKA come from the germline V gene (reference sequence). The CDR3 is 14 amino acids. The CDR3 here is CSASRQAGDTEAFF. Written as DNA, the CDR3 is TGCAGTGCTAGTAGACAAGCGGGAGACACTGAAGCTTTCTTT.

This chain links TRBV18 with TRBJ2-5, with D possibly being TRBD2 (5 bases). CDR3 length equals 16 residues. Germline CDR1 reads KGHSH; CDR2 reads LQKENI. The V gene lost 1 base and the J gene lost 0 bases, with 12 bases spanning the gap. Here the CDR3 reads CASSPRLGRNQETQYF. The CDR3 DNA reads as TGTGCCAGCTCACCACGGTTGGGGAGAAACCAAGAGACCCAGTACTTC.

This rearrangement joins TRBV19 to TRBJ2-1; 8 bases align to TRBD2. Trimming at V came to 4 bases and at J to 7 bases, leaving 12 bases not matched to a gene. CDR1 is LNHDA and CDR2 is SQIVND in the germline V gene (reference sequence). There are 16 residues in the CDR3. The CDR3 reads CASSTGWGLVGNEQFF. CDR3 nucleotide sequence: TGTGCCAGTAGTACTGGCTGGGGACTAGTCGGAAATGAGCAGTTCTTC. The variable domain in full, with the rest retrieved from reference TRBV19 and TRBJ2-1, is DGGITQSPKYLFRKEGQNVTLSCEQNLNHDAMYWYRQDPGQGLRLIYYSQIVNDFQKGDIAEGYSVSREKKESFPLTVTSAQKNPTAFYLCASSTGWGLVGNEQFFGPGTRLTVL.

The genes are TRBV6-6 and TRBJ1-2; TRBD1 is a possible D gene (6 bases). Germline V gene sequence: CDR1 MNHNY, CDR2 SVGAGI (reference sequence). CDR3 length equals 15 residues. V was trimmed by 3 bases and J by 4 bases, leaving 15 bases between them. In DNA form, the CDR3 reads TGTGCCAGCAGTTATACCCGGACAGATGCCTATGGCTACACCTTC. Its protein product is CASSYTRTDAYGYTF.

This chain links TRBV5-8 with TRBJ2-7; 8 bases agree with TRBD1. The CDR3 totals 14 residues. Germline loops: CDR1 SGHTS, CDR2 YDEGEE. Trimming at V came to 0 bases and at J to 4 bases, leaving 3 bases not matched to a gene. CDR3 DNA: TGTGCCAGCAGCTTGGGACAGGGGTCGTACGAGCAGTACTTC. Amino acid sequence: CASSLGQGSYEQYF. The variable domain in full, with the rest retrieved from reference TRBV5-8 and TRBJ2-7, is EAGVTQSPTHLIKTRGQQATLRCSPISGHTSVYWYQQALGLGLQFLLWYDEGEERNRGNFPPRFSGRQFPNYSSELNVNALELEDSALYLCASSLGQGSYEQYFGPGTRLTVT.

This chain joins TRBV9 and TRBJ2-1, with D uncertain. Germline V CDR1 and CDR2: SGDLS, YYNGEE. The CDR3 spans 16 residues. The V gene lost 0 bases and the J gene lost 5 bases, with 15 bases spanning the gap. As DNA, the CDR3 is TGTGCCAGCAGCGTAGAAGTGGGTACGACTCACAATGAGCAGTTCTTC. It is translated as CASSVEVGTTHNEQFF.

The chain combines TRBV6-5 with TRBJ2-2, with D perhaps matching TRBD1 (5 bases). CDR3 length: 13 amino acids. Germline V gene sequence: CDR1 MNHEY, CDR2 SVGAGI. V was trimmed by 2 bases and J by 7 bases, leaving 8 bases between them. The CDR3: CASSYRGNGELFF. The CDR3 DNA is TGTGCCAGCAGTTACAGGGGTAACGGGGAGCTGTTTTTT.

This chain uses TRBV6-5 with TRBJ2-7; TRBD2 matches at 7 bases. V shed 7 bases, J shed 2 bases, and the junction held 8 bases outside the gene matches. Germline V gene lookup returns CDR1 MNHEY and CDR2 SVGAGI. This CDR3 is 14 amino acids long. The CDR3 loop reads CASIDGGNPYEQYF. CDR3 DNA: TGTGCCAGCATCGACGGGGGGAACCCCTACGAGCAGTACTTC.

The chain recombines TRBV3-1 (or the pseudogene TRBV3-2) with TRBJ2-3, with 7 bases fitting TRBD2. The CDR3 is made up of 14 amino acids. Germline CDR1 reads LGHDT; CDR2 reads YNNKEL (reference sequence). V was clipped by 6 bases and J by 1 base; unmatched bases: 4. CDR3 in DNA: TGTGCCAGCAGGGGGACTACCCGCACAGATACGCAGTATTTT. Encoded protein: CASRGTTRTDTQYF.

This sequence joins TRBV7-2 and TRBJ1-1; 9 bases match TRBD1. Looked up from germline, CDR1 is SGHTA and CDR2 is FQGNSA. The CDR3 has 15 amino acids. V was clipped by 9 bases and J by 1 base; unmatched bases: 9. The CDR3 sequence is CASKAGTGRNTEAFF. The CDR3 nucleotides are TGTGCCAGTAAAGCGGGGACAGGGAGGAACACTGAAGCTTTCTTT.

V is TRBV7-8 and J is TRBJ1-6, with D perhaps matching TRBD1 (6 bases). Trimming removed 1 base at V and 0 bases at J, with 19 bases between. There are 20 residues in the CDR3. Germline V gives CDR1 SGHVS, CDR2 FQNEAQ. The chain's CDR3 is CASSLGHPGAGSSYNSPLHF. The DNA for the CDR3 is TGTGCCAGCAGCTTAGGGCATCCAGGGGCAGGGAGCTCCTATAATTCACCCCTCCACTTT.

V and J are TRBV24-1 and TRBJ2-7, with D possibly matching TRBD2 (5 bases). Per germline, CDR1 KGHDR and CDR2 SFDVKD. The length of the CDR3 is 13 residues. V was shortened by 4 bases and J by 3 bases, with 9 bases between the two germline ends. DNA of the CDR3: TGTGCCACCAGTGACAACCGGGACTACGAGCAGTACTTC. It encodes CATSDNRDYEQYF.

This clone was detected only once. The chain combines TRBV10-1 with TRBJ2-3; 13 bases are a match to TRBD2. CDR1 is WNHNN and CDR2 is SYGVQD in the germline V gene (reference sequence). V gave up 4 bases and J gave up 0 bases; unmatched junction bases: 7. The CDR3 is 18 residues long. As DNA, the CDR3 is TGCGCCAGCAGTGGACTAGCGGGGGGCCGCATTAGCACAGATACGCAGTATTTT. Its protein product is CASSGLAGGRISTDTQYF.

This sequence joins TRBV6-5 and TRBJ2-2, with D uncertain. Trimming took 0 bases from V and 6 from J, leaving 8 bases between them. The CDR3 contains 14 residues. Per the germline V gene, CDR1 is MNHEY and CDR2 is SVGAGI. DNA of the CDR3: TGTGCCAGCAGTTACTCGAGGCCCCCCGGGGAGCTGTTTTTT. It codes for CASSYSRPPGELFF.

The chain recombines TRBV10-3 with TRBJ2-1; D uncertain. The V and J ends lost 0 bases and 1 base respectively, with 16 bases between them. Germline loops: CDR1 ENHRY, CDR2 SYGVKD. The CDR3 totals 18 residues. The CDR3 sequence is CAISESNILGGSYNEQFF. The CDR3 DNA reads TGTGCCATCAGTGAGTCGAATATACTTGGTGGTTCCTACAATGAGCAGTTCTTC.

This chain uses TRBV24-1 with TRBJ2-2, with TRBD2 identical over 16 bases. V lost 7 bases, J lost 3 bases, and 7 bases stayed unmatched. The CDR3 is 18 amino acids. Germline CDR1 KGHDR, CDR2 SFDVKD. The CDR3 here is CATRAGLAGGPDTGELFF. CDR3 sequence (DNA): TGTGCCACCAGGGCGGGACTAGCGGGGGGGCCGGACACCGGGGAGCTGTTTTTT.